A single sample gave rise to the 13 T cell receptor beta chains below, sequenced in a study of blood T cells in healthy people across ages (dated by TCRdb to between 2014 and 2017). The library was prepared using 5' RACE. Sequenced using an Illumina HiSeq 2500. A second PCR of 7 to 11 cycles was run with a J-beta primer mix and a sample-barcoded 5' primer. Clones were called with MiXCR by TCRdb after fastp trimmed the public reads at Q25, and only in-frame beta chains were retained. Rows are unified per CDR3 protein, each entry keeping the most common DNA and genes. This sample has some 900,000 distinct CDR3 sequences in its table, and 29% of those were observed once. Roughly a sixth of the sample comes from the top ten. Sequencing was done on a sample of blood. All receptors come from a woman over 75 in good health.

At least ten counts were recorded for this clonotype. The chain recombines TRBV21-1 with TRBJ2-3; TRBD1, the table's D call, lacks a check against the DNA. TRBV21-1 is described as a pseudogene. This CDR3 contains 11 residues. CDR3 coding DNA: TGTGCCAGCGAGGGGGGAGATACGCAGTATTTT. Its protein product is CASEGGDTQYF.

This clonotype was counted ten times or more. This rearrangement joins TRBV20-1 to TRBJ2-5, with a tentative D call TRBD2 (5 bases). The CDR3 sequence is 14 residues long. Germline V lookup: CDR1 DFQATT, CDR2 SNEGSKA (reference sequence). Trimming removed 2 bases at V and 4 bases at J, with 14 bases between. CDR3 sequence reads: CSARPPRGLETQYF. The CDR3 nucleotides are TGCAGTGCTAGACCCCCCCGGGGTTTAGAGACCCAGTACTTC.

This clonotype was observed at least ten times. The chain combines TRBV10-3 with TRBJ1-1, with D hard to call. From germline, CDR1 is ENHRY and CDR2 SYGVKD. Between the trimmed V and J ends, which lost 7 bases and 1 base, there was a span of 10 bases. This CDR3 has 13 residues. This CDR3 is CAITQRGNTEAFF. The CDR3 nucleotides are TGTGCCATCACGCAGCGGGGGAACACTGAAGCTTTCTTT.

The gene calls are TRBV7-8 and TRBJ2-4; tentatively, D is TRBD1 (6 bases). The end of the DNA is better explained by TRBJ2-7, so the J call may be wrong. Germline V gives CDR1 SGHVS, CDR2 FQNEAQ. The CDR3 is 15 residues long. The CDR3 reads CASSLAGAITHEQYF. DNA for the CDR3: TGTGCCAGCAGCTTAGCGGGGGCAATTACACACGAGCAGTACTTC.

On this clonotype itself: It is likely a read error: a sequence one base away is far more abundant. The chain links TRBV7-2 to TRBJ1-2; TRBD1 matches at 7 bases. The CDR3 loop spans 13 amino acids. Losses at the gene ends were 10 bases for V and 2 bases for J; bases not matched to a gene: 7. CDR1 is SGHTA and CDR2 is FQGNSA in the germline V gene. The CDR3 reads CANSRTGNYGYTF. The CDR3 DNA follows: TGTGCCAACAGTCGGACAGGCAACTATGGCTACACCTTC.

This clonotype was seen at least ten times. The CDR3 protein is CASTPTGTRSYNEQFF. DNA for the CDR3: TGTGCCAGCACTCCTACCGGGACCCGCTCCTACAATGAGCAGTTCTTC. The chain uses TRBV12-3 or TRBV12-4 and TRBJ2-1, with D perhaps TRBD1 or TRBD2 (5 bases each). With 7 bases removed from V and 0 bases from J, the gap between germline ends came to 16 bases. The CDR3 is 16 amino acids.

This clonotype has a handful of counts. The chain employs TRBV7-8 and TRBJ2-2; perhaps TRBD1 as D (5 bases). V shed 3 bases and J shed 3 bases, with 20 bases lying between them. The CDR3 length is 18 residues. Looked up from germline, CDR1 is SGHVS and CDR2 is FQNEAQ. The CDR3 loop reads CASSFIRTSSLDTGELFF. CDR3 in DNA: TGTGCCAGCAGCTTCATTCGGACATCCTCCTTGGACACCGGGGAGCTGTTTTTT.

This clonotype was recorded a few times. A much larger clone sits a single nucleotide away, making a read error possible. V is TRBV7-2 and J is TRBJ2-4; either TRBD1 or TRBD2 may supply D (5 bases each). The better agreement between TRBJ2-7 and the DNA end casts doubt on the J call. Germline CDR1 reads SGHTA; CDR2 reads FQGNSA. The CDR3 sequence is 14 residues long. CDR3 DNA: TGTGCCAGCAGCTTAAGTCAGTCGAGGGGCGAGCAGTACTTC. Its protein is CASSLSQSRGEQYF.

Remarks on this clonotype: A much larger clone sits a single nucleotide away, making a read error possible. The genes are TRBV20-1 and TRBJ2-5; 15 bases map to TRBD2. The CDR3 runs 17 residues. The germline V gene encodes CDR1 DFQATT and CDR2 SNEGSKA (reference sequence). V gave up 5 bases and J gave up 4 bases; unmatched junction bases: 11. The CDR3 loop is CSAGSGTSGGLTETQYF. CDR3 coding DNA: TGCAGTGCTGGAAGCGGGACTAGCGGGGGGTTAACAGAGACCCAGTACTTC.

This clonotype occurred many times. The V and J genes are TRBV7-2 and TRBJ2-7; the match to TRBD2 covers 7 bases. V shed 3 bases and J 1 base; nucleotides not matched to a gene: 15. This CDR3 contains 18 residues. Germline CDR1 reads SGHTA; CDR2 reads FQGNSA. The CDR3 sequence is CASSLSFGRIAGSYEQYF. The CDR3 DNA reads TGTGCCAGCAGCTTGAGTTTCGGGAGGATCGCTGGGTCCTACGAGCAGTACTTC. Filled out from reference TRBV7-2 and TRBJ2-7, the complete variable domain reads GAGVSQSPSNKVTEKGKDVELRCDPISGHTALYWYRQSLGQGLEFLIYFQGNSAPDKSGLPSDRFSAERTGGSVSTLTIQRTQQEDSAVYLCASSLSFGRIAGSYEQYFGPGTRLTVT.

V and J are TRBV7-9 and TRBJ1-6; 8 positions match TRBD1. The V segment lost 7 bases and the J segment 10 bases; nucleotides outside the gene matches: 15. The germline V gene encodes CDR1 SEHNR and CDR2 FQNEAQ (reference sequence). This CDR3 comprises 16 residues. DNA of the CDR3: TGTGCCAGCAACCTCGACGGGCAGGGGGCAAAGTCACCCCTCCACTTT. This codes for CASNLDGQGAKSPLHF.

The chain is built from TRBV6-2 or TRBV6-3 and TRBJ1-1, with 9 bases aligning to TRBD1. The CDR3 sequence is 14 residues long. Germline V gene data show CDR1 as MNHEY and CDR2 as SVGEGT. V gave up 6 bases and J gave up 7 bases; unmatched junction bases: 9. The CDR3 is CASSWTGERNEAFF. The CDR3 DNA follows: TGTGCCAGCAGCTGGACAGGGGAAAGGAATGAAGCTTTCTTT.

This clonotype has a count of ten or more. The chain joins TRBV5-5 to TRBJ2-6; D ambiguous. Germline V gives CDR1 SGHKS, CDR2 YYEKEE (reference sequence). Trimming took off 0 bases at V and 2 bases at J, with 6 bases between the two ends. This CDR3 is 15 amino acids long. The CDR3 DNA sequence: TGTGCCAGCAGCTTGGCCCCCGCTGGGGCCAACGTCCTGACTTTC. This encodes CASSLAPAGANVLTF.